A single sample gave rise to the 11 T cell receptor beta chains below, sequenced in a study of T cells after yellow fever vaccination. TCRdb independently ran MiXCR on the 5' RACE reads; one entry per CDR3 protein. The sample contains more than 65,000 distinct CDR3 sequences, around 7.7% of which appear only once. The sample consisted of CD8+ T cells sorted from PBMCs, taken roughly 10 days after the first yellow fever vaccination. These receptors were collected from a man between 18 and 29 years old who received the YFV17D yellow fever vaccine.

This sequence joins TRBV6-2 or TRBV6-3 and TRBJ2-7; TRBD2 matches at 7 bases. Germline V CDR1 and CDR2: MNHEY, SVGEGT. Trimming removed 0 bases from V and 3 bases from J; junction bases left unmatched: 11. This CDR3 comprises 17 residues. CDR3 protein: CASSYSTTGTGGYEQYV. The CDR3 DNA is TGTGCCAGCAGTTACTCGACCACGGGGACGGGGGGCTACGAGCAGTACGTC.

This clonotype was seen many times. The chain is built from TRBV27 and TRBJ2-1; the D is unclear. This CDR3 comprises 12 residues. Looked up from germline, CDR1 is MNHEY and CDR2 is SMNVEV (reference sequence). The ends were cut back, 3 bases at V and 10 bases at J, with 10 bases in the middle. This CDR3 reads CASSFGFGEQFF. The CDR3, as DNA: TGTGCCAGCAGTTTTGGGTTCGGGGAGCAGTTCTTC.

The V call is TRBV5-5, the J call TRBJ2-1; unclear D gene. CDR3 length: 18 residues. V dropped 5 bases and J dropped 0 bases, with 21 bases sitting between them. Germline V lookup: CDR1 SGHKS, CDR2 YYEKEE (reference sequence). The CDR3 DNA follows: TGTGCCAGCAGTTTCGGGCTCATCTGCCCGAGCTCCTACAATGAGCAGTTCTTC. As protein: CASSFGLICPSSYNEQFF.

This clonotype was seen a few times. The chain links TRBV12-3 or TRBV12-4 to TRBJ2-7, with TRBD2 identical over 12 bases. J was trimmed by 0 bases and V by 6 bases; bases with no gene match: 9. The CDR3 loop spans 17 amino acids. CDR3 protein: CASSGMTSGGSSYEQYF. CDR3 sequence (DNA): TGTGCCAGCAGCGGAATGACTAGCGGGGGAAGCTCCTACGAGCAGTACTTC.

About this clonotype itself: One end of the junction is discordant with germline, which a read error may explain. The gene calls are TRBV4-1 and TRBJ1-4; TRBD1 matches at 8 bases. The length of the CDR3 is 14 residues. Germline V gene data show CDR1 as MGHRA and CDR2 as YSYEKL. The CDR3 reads CASSQGQGNGKLFF. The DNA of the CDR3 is TGCGCCAGCAGCCAAGGACAGGGGAATGGAAAACTGTTTTTT.

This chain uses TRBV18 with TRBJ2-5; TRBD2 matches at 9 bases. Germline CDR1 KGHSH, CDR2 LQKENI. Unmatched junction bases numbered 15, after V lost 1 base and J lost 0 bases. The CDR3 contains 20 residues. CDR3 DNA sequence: TGTGCCAGCTCACCACGTCCCGCGGGGGGGATACCCGGCCACCAAGAGACCCAGTACTTC. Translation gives CASSPRPAGGIPGHQETQYF.

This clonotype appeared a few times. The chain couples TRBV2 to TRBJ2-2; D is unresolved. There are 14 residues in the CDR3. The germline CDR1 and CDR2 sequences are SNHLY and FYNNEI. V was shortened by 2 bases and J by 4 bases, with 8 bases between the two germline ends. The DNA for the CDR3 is TGTGCCAGCAGTGAAACCGGGTCCACCGGGGAGCTGTTTTTT. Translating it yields CASSETGSTGELFF.

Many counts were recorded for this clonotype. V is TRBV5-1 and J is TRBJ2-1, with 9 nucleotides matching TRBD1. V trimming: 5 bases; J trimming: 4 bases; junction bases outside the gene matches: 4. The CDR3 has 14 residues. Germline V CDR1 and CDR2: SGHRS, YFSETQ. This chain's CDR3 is CASSPGQGYNEQFF. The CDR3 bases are TGCGCCAGCAGTCCGGGACAGGGTTACAATGAGCAGTTCTTC.

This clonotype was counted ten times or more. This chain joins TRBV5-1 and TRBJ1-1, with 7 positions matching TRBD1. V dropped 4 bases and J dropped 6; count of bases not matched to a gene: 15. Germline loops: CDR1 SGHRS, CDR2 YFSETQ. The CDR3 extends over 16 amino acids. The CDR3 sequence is CASSPHRGGSKAEAFF. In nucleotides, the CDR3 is TGCGCCAGCAGCCCCCACAGGGGCGGCTCCAAGGCTGAAGCTTTCTTT. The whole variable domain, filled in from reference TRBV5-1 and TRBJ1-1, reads KAGVTQTPRYLIKTRGQQVTLSCSPISGHRSVSWYQQTPGQGLQFLFEYFSETQRNKGNFPGRFSGRQFSNSRSEMNVSTLELGDSALYLCASSPHRGGSKAEAFFGQGTRLTVV.

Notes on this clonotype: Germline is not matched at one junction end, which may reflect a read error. The CDR3 loop is CACSLSGTSGGASYNEQFF. Here the CDR3 DNA reads TGTGCCTGCAGTCTCTCCGGGACTAGCGGGGGGGCCTCCTACAATGAGCAGTTCTTC. The genes are TRBV3-1 and TRBJ2-1; 16 nucleotides line up with TRBD2. The CDR3 is 19 residues long. CDR1 and CDR2 (germline): LGHDT, YNNKEL (reference sequence).

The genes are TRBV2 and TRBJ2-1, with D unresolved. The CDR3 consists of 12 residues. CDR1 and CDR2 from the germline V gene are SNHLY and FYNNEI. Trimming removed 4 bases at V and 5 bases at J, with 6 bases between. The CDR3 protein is CASSVQHNEQFF. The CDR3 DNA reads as TGTGCCAGCAGTGTTCAGCACAATGAGCAGTTCTTC.